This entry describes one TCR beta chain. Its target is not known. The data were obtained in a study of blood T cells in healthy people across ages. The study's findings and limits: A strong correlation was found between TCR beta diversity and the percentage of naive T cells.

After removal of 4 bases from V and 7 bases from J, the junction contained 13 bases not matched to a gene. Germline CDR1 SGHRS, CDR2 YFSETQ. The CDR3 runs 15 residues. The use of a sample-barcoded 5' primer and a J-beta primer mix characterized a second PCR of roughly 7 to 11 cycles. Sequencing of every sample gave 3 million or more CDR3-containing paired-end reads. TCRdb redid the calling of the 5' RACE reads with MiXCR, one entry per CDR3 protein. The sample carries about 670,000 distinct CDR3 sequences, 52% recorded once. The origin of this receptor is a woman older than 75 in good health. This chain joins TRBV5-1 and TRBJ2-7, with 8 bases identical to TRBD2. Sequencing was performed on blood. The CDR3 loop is CASSTFTGGPFEQYF. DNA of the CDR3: TGCGCCAGCAGCACCTTCACGGGAGGGCCATTTGAGCAGTACTTC.